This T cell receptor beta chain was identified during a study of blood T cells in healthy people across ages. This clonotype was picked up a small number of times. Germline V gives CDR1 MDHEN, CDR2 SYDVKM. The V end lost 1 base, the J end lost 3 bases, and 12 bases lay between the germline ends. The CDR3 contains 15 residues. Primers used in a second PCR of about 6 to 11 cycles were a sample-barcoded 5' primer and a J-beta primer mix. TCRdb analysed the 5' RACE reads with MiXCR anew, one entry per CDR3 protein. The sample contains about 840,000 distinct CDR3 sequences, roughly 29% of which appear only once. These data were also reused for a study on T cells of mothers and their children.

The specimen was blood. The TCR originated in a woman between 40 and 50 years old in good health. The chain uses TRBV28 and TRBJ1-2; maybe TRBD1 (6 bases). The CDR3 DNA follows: TGTGCCAGCAGTTTATCTGGACAGAAAGACTATGGCTACACCTTC. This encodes CASSLSGQKDYGYTF.